The present entry profiles one T cell receptor (beta chain) with its context. This sample stems from a study of Ad26.COV2.S vaccination and SARS-CoV-2 variants. Documented treatment: approximately 18 received Ad26.COV2.S at low or high dose, single or two shots; 5 received placebo; per-sample allocation not given. Collection of the samples took place on day 63 after the first injection of vaccine or placebo. The table came from immunoSEQ multiplex PCR; TCRdb's copy has only in-frame clones and leaves some out. The sample records hundreds of thousands of clones, 92% being singletons. Sequenced material: peripheral blood, taken in a trial of Ad26.COV2.S vaccine versus placebo. The receptor was derived from a person between 18 and 59 years old who received the Ad26.COV2.S COVID-19 vaccine or a placebo.

CDR3 in DNA: TGCAGCGGGGAGGACAGCAACTATGGCTACACCTTC. Translated, it gives CSGEDSNYGYTF. The rearrangement uses TRBV29-1 and TRBJ1-2; tentative D call: TRBD1 (6 bases). CDR3 length equals 12 residues. V shed 7 bases and J shed 2 bases, with 11 bases lying between them. Germline CDR1 is SQVTM and CDR2 is ANQGSEA.